These T cell receptor beta chains were read from a single sample in a study of CD8+CD57+ T cells in acquired aplastic anemia. TCRdb recomputed calls from the reads with MiXCR, one row per CDR3 protein. The repertoire holds approximately 300,000 distinct CDR3 sequences, with 45% to 65% as singletons. Sequenced material: sorted CD4+, CD8+, or CD8+CD57+ T cells (not recorded which) from PBMCs. Receptors originate from a human donor with aplastic anemia. CDR3s include the opening cysteine and the closing phenylalanine or tryptophan. A D gene is named only where the DNA matches it firmly. Size values are once, few and many counts, or a class for expanded clones, and some rows have none.

J: TRBJ1-5; D: -; V: TRBV20-1; size: -; CDR3: CSARDLRASSQPQHF; DNA: TGCAGTGCTAGAGATTTGAGGGCTTCGAGTCAGCCCCAGCATTTT
J: TRBJ2-1; D: TRBD2; V: TRBV4-1; size: many; CDR3: CASSQRTSSTGNEQFF; DNA: TGCGCCAGCAGCCAACGGACTAGCTCCACGGGCAATGAGCAGTTCTTC
J: TRBJ1-1; D: -; V: TRBV20-1; size: few; CDR3: CSARLTKNTEAFF; DNA: TGCAGTGCTCGACTCACTAAGAACACTGAAGCTTTCTTT
J: TRBJ1-1; D: -; V: TRBV5-1; size: once; CDR3: CASSLERVGWTEAFF; DNA: TGCGCCAGCAGCTTGGAACGGGTTGGATGGACTGAAGCTTTCTTT
J: TRBJ2-7; D: TRBD2; V: TRBV20-1; size: -; CDR3: CSAAGLAGGSEQYF; DNA: TGCAGTGCCGCCGGACTAGCGGGAGGTTCCGAGCAGTACTTC
J: TRBJ1-1; D: -; V: TRBV29-1; size: many; CDR3: CSVGMLGWNTEAFF; DNA: TGCAGCGTTGGAATGCTTGGGTGGAACACTGAAGCTTTCTTT
J: TRBJ1-5; D: -; V: TRBV20-1; size: -; CDR3: CSAPTAQPQHF; DNA: TGCAGTGCTCCGACGGCTCAGCCCCAGCATTTT
J: TRBJ2-1; D: TRBD1; V: TRBV20-1; size: few; CDR3: CSAGDRGYNEQFF; DNA: TGCAGTGCAGGGGACAGGGGCTACAATGAGCAGTTCTTC
J: TRBJ1-2; D: -; V: TRBV7-3; size: many; CDR3: CASSLTGVDYGYTF; DNA: TGTGCCAGCAGCTTAACAGGGGTAGACTATGGCTACACCTTC
J: TRBJ2-1; D: -; V: TRBV7-9; size: -; CDR3: CASSLDAGIGYNEQFF; DNA: TGTGCCAGCAGCTTAGATGCAGGGATTGGATACAATGAGCAGTTCTTC
J: TRBJ2-3; D: -; V: TRBV2; size: -; CDR3: CASSAFDRRASNQPQYF; DNA: TGTGCCAGTAGTGCTTTCGACAGGCGGGCAAGCAATCAGCCCCAGTATTTT
J: TRBJ2-1; D: TRBD1; V: TRBV5-6; size: -; CDR3: CASSLVRDRYNEQFF; DNA: TGTGCCAGCAGCTTGGTGCGGGACAGGTACAATGAGCAGTTCTTC
J: TRBJ1-1; D: -; V: TRBV29-1; size: -; CDR3: CSVEDQGDTEAFF; DNA: TGCAGCGTTGAAGATCAAGGGGACACTGAAGCTTTCTTT
J: TRBJ2-5; D: TRBD1; V: TRBV19; size: -; CDR3: CASSMQGVRETQYF; DNA: TGTGCCAGTAGTATGCAGGGGGTGAGAGAGACCCAGTACTTC
J: TRBJ2-1; D: TRBD2; V: TRBV7-3; size: -; CDR3: CASRFGIAGGRNEQFF; DNA: TGTGCCAGCAGATTCGGAATAGCGGGAGGTAGGAATGAGCAGTTCTTC
J: TRBJ2-1; D: TRBD2; V: TRBV10-3; size: -; CDR3: CAISDRGRGGDNNEQFF; DNA: TGTGCCATCAGTGATCGGGGTCGCGGGGGGGACAACAATGAGCAGTTCTTC
J: TRBJ1-5; D: -; V: TRBV19; size: many; CDR3: CASSRDRQFGSNQPQHF; DNA: TGTGCCAGTAGTAGAGATAGGCAGTTTGGAAGCAATCAGCCCCAGCATTTT
J: TRBJ2-7; D: -; V: TRBV5-1; size: many; CDR3: CASRPGGSPGEQYF; DNA: TGCGCCAGCCGTCCTGGGGGGAGTCCTGGCGAGCAGTACTTC
J: TRBJ2-2; D: TRBD1; V: TRBV19; size: few; CDR3: CASSSRTGVPGELFF; DNA: TGTGCCAGTAGTTCAAGGACAGGGGTACCCGGGGAGCTGTTTTTT
J: TRBJ2-5; D: -; V: TRBV20-1; size: -; CDR3: CSARDSGGTVRETQYF; DNA: TGCAGTGCTAGAGATTCCGGCGGCACCGTGCGGGAGACCCAGTACTTC
J: TRBJ2-2; D: TRBD1; V: TRBV5-1; size: many; CDR3: CASSPDREPNTGELFF; DNA: TGCGCCAGCAGTCCTGACAGGGAGCCGAACACCGGGGAGCTGTTTTTT
J: TRBJ2-3; D: TRBD2; V: TRBV2; size: -; CDR3: CASRAGTSGDTQYF; DNA: TGTGCCAGCAGGGCCGGGACTAGCGGGGATACGCAGTATTTT
J: TRBJ2-3; D: TRBD2; V: TRBV6-6; size: -; CDR3: CASSYSGLAVTDTQYF; DNA: TGTGCCAGCAGTTACTCGGGACTAGCTGTCACAGATACGCAGTATTTT
J: TRBJ1-2; D: TRBD1; V: TRBV28; size: many; CDR3: CASSLRTGEDYGYTF; DNA: TGTGCCAGCAGTTTAAGGACAGGGGAGGACTATGGCTACACCTTC
J: TRBJ2-3; D: TRBD2; V: TRBV6-5; size: -; CDR3: CASRMGGAPLTDTQYF; DNA: TGTGCCAGCAGAATGGGAGGGGCGCCCCTCACAGATACGCAGTATTTT
J: TRBJ1-2; D: -; V: TRBV7-9; size: -; CDR3: CASSLVRAANYGYTF; DNA: TGTGCCAGCAGCTTAGTAAGGGCAGCTAACTATGGCTACACCTTC
J: TRBJ1-5; D: -; V: TRBV29-1; size: many; CDR3: CSVEAGRNQPQHF; DNA: TGCAGCGTTGAGGCGGGCAGAAATCAGCCCCAGCATTTT
J: TRBJ2-5; D: -; V: TRBV12-3/TRBV12-4; size: -; CDR3: CASSLLSVKTQYF; DNA: TGTGCCAGCAGTTTACTTTCGGTTAAGACCCAGTACTTC
J: TRBJ1-2; D: TRBD1; V: TRBV20-1; size: -; CDR3: CSARAQTGGSSYTF; DNA: TGCAGTGCTAGAGCGCAGACAGGGGGCAGTAGCTACACCTTC
J: TRBJ2-1; D: -; V: TRBV19; size: many; CDR3: CASSIAPDSRSYNEQFF; DNA: TGTGCCAGTAGTATAGCCCCGGACTCCCGCTCCTACAATGAGCAGTTCTTC
J: TRBJ2-7; D: TRBD2; V: TRBV3-1; size: many; CDR3: CASSLSGSDGSYEQYF; DNA: TGTGCCAGCAGCCTTAGCGGGAGTGACGGCTCCTACGAGCAGTACTTC
J: TRBJ1-1; D: -; V: TRBV15; size: -; CDR3: CATSRVGRVNTEAFF; DNA: TGTGCCACCAGCAGAGTCGGCAGGGTGAACACTGAAGCTTTCTTT
J: TRBJ2-3; D: -; V: TRBV7-9; size: -; CDR3: CATSPGEDTQYF; DNA: TGTGCCACATCCCCGGGAGAGGATACGCAGTATTTT
J: TRBJ2-5; D: -; V: TRBV6-5; size: few; CDR3: CASIDLQETQYF; DNA: TGTGCCAGCATCGACTTACAAGAGACCCAGTACTTC
J: TRBJ2-2; D: TRBD2; V: TRBV10-3; size: -; CDR3: CAIGGLAPRTGELFF; DNA: TGTGCCATCGGGGGACTAGCGCCCAGGACCGGGGAGCTGTTTTTT
J: TRBJ2-5; D: -; V: TRBV5-1; size: -; CDR3: CASSSQGGEETQYF; DNA: TGCGCCAGCAGCTCACAGGGGGGGGAAGAGACCCAGTACTTC
J: TRBJ2-3; D: -; V: TRBV11-3; size: many; CDR3: CASSPLGNTDTQYF; DNA: TGTGCCAGCAGCCCCCTGGGGAACACAGATACGCAGTATTTT
J: TRBJ2-5; D: TRBD1; V: TRBV24-1; size: few; CDR3: CATSDPGQSLGETQYF; DNA: TGTGCCACCAGTGACCCGGGACAGAGTTTGGGAGAGACCCAGTACTTC
J: TRBJ2-5; D: -; V: TRBV15; size: -; CDR3: CATSTPGLGETQYF; DNA: TGTGCCACCAGCACCCCAGGGCTTGGAGAGACCCAGTACTTC
J: TRBJ1-1; D: TRBD1; V: TRBV19; size: -; CDR3: CASSMRRGRFMNTEAFF; DNA: TGTGCCAGTAGTATGCGAAGGGGGCGTTTCATGAACACTGAAGCTTTCTTT
J: TRBJ2-3; D: TRBD1; V: TRBV24-1; size: -; CDR3: CATSDRDRGKPDTQYF; DNA: TGTGCCACCAGTGACCGAGACAGGGGGAAGCCAGATACGCAGTATTTT
J: TRBJ2-1; D: -; V: TRBV19; size: -; CDR3: CASHRTTLSYNEQFF; DNA: TGTGCCAGTCACAGGACAACCCTATCCTACAATGAGCAGTTCTTC
J: TRBJ2-3; D: TRBD1; V: TRBV19; size: -; CDR3: CASRQGYTDTQYF; DNA: TGTGCCAGTAGACAGGGGTACACAGATACGCAGTATTTT
J: TRBJ2-7; D: TRBD1; V: TRBV10-2; size: -; CDR3: CASSESGQGSYEQYF; DNA: TGCGCCAGCAGTGAGTCCGGACAGGGATCCTACGAGCAGTACTTC
J: TRBJ1-1; D: -; V: TRBV7-2; size: -; CDR3: CASSIKQGYTEAFF; DNA: TGTGCCAGCAGCATAAAACAGGGATACACTGAAGCTTTCTTT
J: TRBJ1-6; D: -; V: TRBV9; size: -; CDR3: CASSVVGILNSPLHF; DNA: TGTGCCAGCAGCGTAGTGGGGATCCTCAATTCACCCCTCCACTTT
J: TRBJ2-2; D: -; V: TRBV9; size: -; CDR3: CASSVGTAANTGELFF; DNA: TGTGCCAGCAGCGTAGGGACAGCTGCGAACACCGGGGAGCTGTTTTTT
J: TRBJ2-3; D: TRBD2; V: TRBV29-1; size: many; CDR3: CSGGGGIRTDTQYF; DNA: TGCAGCGGGGGGGGAGGGATAAGGACAGATACGCAGTATTTT
J: TRBJ1-2; D: -; V: TRBV20-1; size: -; CDR3: CSARDLGRPMGAGYGYTF; DNA: TGCAGTGCTAGAGATTTGGGCAGGCCCATGGGGGCGGGTTATGGCTACACCTTC
J: TRBJ1-6; D: -; V: TRBV7-9; size: -; CDR3: CASSSGDRRRNSPLHF; DNA: TGTGCCAGCAGCTCCGGCGACAGGCGGCGGAATTCACCCCTCCACTTT
J: TRBJ1-6; D: -; V: TRBV2; size: -; CDR3: CASTSLNSPLHF; DNA: TGTGCCAGCACCTCTTTAAATTCACCCCTCCACTTT
J: TRBJ2-7; D: TRBD2; V: TRBV9; size: few; CDR3: CASSFGTSGYEQYF; DNA: TGTGCCAGCAGTTTCGGGACTAGCGGCTACGAGCAGTACTTC
J: TRBJ2-7; D: -; V: TRBV24-1; size: many; CDR3: CATPSSYEQYF; DNA: TGTGCCACCCCGAGCTCCTACGAGCAGTACTTC
J: TRBJ2-5; D: -; V: TRBV20-1; size: -; CDR3: CSARDVGQGQETQYF; DNA: TGCAGTGCTAGAGATGTGGGGCAGGGCCAAGAGACCCAGTACTTC
J: TRBJ1-2; D: -; V: TRBV7-8; size: many; CDR3: CASSLGFNYGYTF; DNA: TGTGCCAGCAGCTTAGGATTTAACTATGGCTACACCTTC
J: TRBJ2-7; D: -; V: TRBV7-8; size: -; CDR3: CASSFSRESSYEQYF; DNA: TGTGCCAGCAGCTTCTCGCGAGAGAGCTCCTACGAGCAGTACTTC
J: TRBJ2-5; D: -; V: TRBV5-5; size: -; CDR3: CASSSGQRHTGF; DNA: TGTGCCAGCTCTTCAGGACAGCGACATACCGGCTTC
J: TRBJ1-1; D: -; V: TRBV6-5; size: many; CDR3: CASSSIVNTEAFF; DNA: TGTGCCAGCAGTTCCATAGTGAACACTGAAGCTTTCTTT
J: TRBJ1-4; D: -; V: TRBV9; size: many; CDR3: CASSVSSASEKLFF; DNA: TGTGCCAGCAGCGTCAGTTCGGCCTCCGAAAAACTGTTTTTT